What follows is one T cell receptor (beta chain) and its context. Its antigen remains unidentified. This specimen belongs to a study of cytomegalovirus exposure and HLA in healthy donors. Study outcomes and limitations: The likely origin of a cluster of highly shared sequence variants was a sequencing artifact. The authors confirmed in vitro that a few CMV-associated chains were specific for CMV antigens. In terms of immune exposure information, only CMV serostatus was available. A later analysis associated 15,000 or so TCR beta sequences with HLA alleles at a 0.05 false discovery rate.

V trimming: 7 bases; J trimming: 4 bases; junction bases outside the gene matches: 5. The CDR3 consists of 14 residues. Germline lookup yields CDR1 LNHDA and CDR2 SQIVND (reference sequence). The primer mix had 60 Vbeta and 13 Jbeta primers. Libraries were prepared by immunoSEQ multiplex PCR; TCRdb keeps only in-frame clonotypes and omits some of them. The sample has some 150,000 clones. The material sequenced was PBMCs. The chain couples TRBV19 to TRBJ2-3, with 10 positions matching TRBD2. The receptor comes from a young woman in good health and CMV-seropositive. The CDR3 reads CASTLAGVADTQYF. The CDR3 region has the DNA TGTGCCAGTACTCTAGCGGGAGTAGCAGATACGCAGTATTTT.